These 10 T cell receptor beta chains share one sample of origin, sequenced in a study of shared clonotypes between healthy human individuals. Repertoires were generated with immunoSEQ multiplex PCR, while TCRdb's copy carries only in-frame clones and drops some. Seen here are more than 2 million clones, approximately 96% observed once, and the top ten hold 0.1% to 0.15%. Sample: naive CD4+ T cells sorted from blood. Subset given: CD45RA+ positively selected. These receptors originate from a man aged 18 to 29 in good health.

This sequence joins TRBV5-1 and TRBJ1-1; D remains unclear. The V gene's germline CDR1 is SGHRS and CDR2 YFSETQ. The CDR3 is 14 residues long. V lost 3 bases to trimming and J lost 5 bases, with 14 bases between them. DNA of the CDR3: TGCGCCAGCAGCTGGACCGGGGTCGGTACTGAAGCTTTCTTT. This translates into CASSWTGVGTEAFF.

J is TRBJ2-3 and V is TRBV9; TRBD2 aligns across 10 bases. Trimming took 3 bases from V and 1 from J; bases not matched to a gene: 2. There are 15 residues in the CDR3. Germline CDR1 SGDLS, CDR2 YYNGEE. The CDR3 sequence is CASSGGTSGTDTQYF. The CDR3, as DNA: TGTGCCAGCAGCGGGGGGACTAGCGGCACAGATACGCAGTATTTT.

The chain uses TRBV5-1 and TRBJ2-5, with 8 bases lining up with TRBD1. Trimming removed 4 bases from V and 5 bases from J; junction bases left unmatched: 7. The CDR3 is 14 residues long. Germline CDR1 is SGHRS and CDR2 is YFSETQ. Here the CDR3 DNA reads TGCGCCAGCAGCGCCGGGACAGGTGGTGAGACCCAGTACTTC. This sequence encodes CASSAGTGGETQYF.

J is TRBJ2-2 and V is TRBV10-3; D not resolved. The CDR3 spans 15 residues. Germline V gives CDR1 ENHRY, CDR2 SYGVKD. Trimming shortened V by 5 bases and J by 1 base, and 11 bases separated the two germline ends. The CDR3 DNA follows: TGTGCCATCAGTAACATACCGCTGAACACCGGGGAGCTGTTTTTT. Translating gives CAISNIPLNTGELFF.

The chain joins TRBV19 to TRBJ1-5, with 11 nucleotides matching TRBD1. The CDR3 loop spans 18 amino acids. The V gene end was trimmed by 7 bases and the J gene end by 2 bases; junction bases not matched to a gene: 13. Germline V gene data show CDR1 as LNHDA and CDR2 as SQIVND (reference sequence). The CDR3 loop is CASTIRRTGGGGNQPQHF. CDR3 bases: TGTGCCAGTACCATAAGGAGGACAGGGGGCGGCGGCAATCAGCCCCAGCATTTT. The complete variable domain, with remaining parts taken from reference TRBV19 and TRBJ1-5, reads DGGITQSPKYLFRKEGQNVTLSCEQNLNHDAMYWYRQDPGQGLRLIYYSQIVNDFQKGDIAEGYSVSREKKESFPLTVTSAQKNPTAFYLCASTIRRTGGGGNQPQHFGDGTRLSIL.

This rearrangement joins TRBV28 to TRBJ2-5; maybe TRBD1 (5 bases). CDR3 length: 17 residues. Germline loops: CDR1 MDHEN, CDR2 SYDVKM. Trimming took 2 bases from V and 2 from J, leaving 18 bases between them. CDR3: CASSLRPRQGSQETQYF. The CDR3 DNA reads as TGTGCCAGCAGTTTAAGGCCGAGGCAGGGTAGTCAAGAGACCCAGTACTTC.

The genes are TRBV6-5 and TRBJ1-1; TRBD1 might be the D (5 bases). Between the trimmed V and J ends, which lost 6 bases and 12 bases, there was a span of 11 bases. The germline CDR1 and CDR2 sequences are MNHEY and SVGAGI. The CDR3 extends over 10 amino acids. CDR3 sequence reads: CASRRGETFF. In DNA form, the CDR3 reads TGTGCCAGCAGAAGGGGCGAAACTTTCTTT.

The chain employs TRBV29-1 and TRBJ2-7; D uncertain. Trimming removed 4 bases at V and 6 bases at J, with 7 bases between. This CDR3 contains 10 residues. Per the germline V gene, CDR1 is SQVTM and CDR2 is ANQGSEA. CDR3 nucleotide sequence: TGCAGCGTTGGCCTTTCCGAGCAGTACTTC. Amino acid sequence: CSVGLSEQYF.

CDR3 DNA: TGTGCCAGCAGTTTATCGCATAATGAAAAACTGTTTTTT. This translates into CASSLSHNEKLFF. V usage is TRBV28 and J usage is TRBJ1-4, with D unclear. The CDR3 sequence is 13 residues long. V was pared by 1 base and J by 4 bases, with 4 bases between. Looked up from germline, CDR1 is MDHEN and CDR2 is SYDVKM. Complete variable domain (other parts from reference TRBV28 and TRBJ1-4): DVKVTQSSRYLVKRTGEKVFLECVQDMDHENMFWYRQDPGLGLRLIYFSYDVKMKEKGDIPEGYSVSREKKERFSLILESASTNQTSMYLCASSLSHNEKLFFGSGTQLSVL.

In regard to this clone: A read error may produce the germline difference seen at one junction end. DNA of the CDR3: TGTGCTAGCAGCAGACTAGCGGGACCCACCGGGGAGCTGTTTTTT. It specifies CASSRLAGPTGELFF. The J gene is TRBJ2-2, the V gene TRBV7-7, with 11 bases matching TRBD2. This CDR3 comprises 15 residues. Germline CDR1 SSHAT, CDR2 FNYEAQ (reference sequence).